This T cell receptor (beta chain) appears in the sequencing data of a study of preoperative IRX-2 immunotherapy in early breast cancer. Germline-derived CDR1 and CDR2 are LNHDA and SQIVND (reference sequence). Trimming cost V 4 bases and J 3 bases; bases outside gene matches: 4. There are 16 residues in the CDR3. Treatment: preoperative locoregional IRX-2 cytokine immunotherapy. Preoperative locoregional IRX-2 cytokine immunotherapy was tested in the phase Ib source study. The method was immunoSEQ multiplex PCR; TCRdb's version includes in-frame clones alone and lacks a portion of them. The sample shows some 25,000 clones, around 89% of them seen only once.

The sequencing used tumor tissue, collected after IRX-2 immunotherapy. This sequence was found in a human donor with breast cancer. This chain links TRBV19 with TRBJ2-3, with TRBD2 matching over 13 bases. The CDR3 is CASSRGLAGKTDTQYF. CDR3 nucleotide sequence: TGTGCCAGTAGTAGGGGACTAGCGGGAAAAACAGATACGCAGTATTTT.